The 11 T cell receptor beta chains reported below all come from one sample, sequenced in a study of T cells in narcolepsy. Measured with immunoSEQ multiplex PCR; TCRdb has only the in-frame clones, and not every one. The sample includes tens of thousands of clones, more than 75% of them seen just once. The sequenced sample consisted of CD45RA- memory CD4+ T cells from PBMCs. The source is a human donor with narcolepsy.

The chain uses TRBV6-5 and TRBJ2-6; D is ambiguous. The CDR3 consists of 15 residues. The germline V and J ends were trimmed by 2 bases and 0 bases, with 5 bases remaining between them. Germline CDR1 reads MNHEY; CDR2 reads SVGAGI. CDR3 nucleotides: TGTGCCAGCAGTTACGCGGCCTCTGGGGCCAACGTCCTGACTTTC. It codes for CASSYAASGANVLTF.

This clone is a singleton in its sample. V usage is TRBV7-2 and J usage is TRBJ1-6; TRBD1 aligns across 7 bases. CDR3 size: 15 residues. V was pared by 3 bases and J by 11 bases, with 10 bases of the junction left unmatched. In germline, CDR1 is SGHTA, CDR2 FQGNSA. This CDR3 is CASSFAGTDTTPLHF. The CDR3 region has the DNA TGTGCCAGCAGCTTCGCCGGGACAGATACGACACCCCTCCACTTT.

The chain uses TRBV7-8 and TRBJ2-1, with 12 bases that match TRBD2. CDR3 length: 16 residues. The J segment lost 7 bases and the V segment lost 4 bases, leaving 8 bases of the junction unmatched. CDR1 and CDR2 (germline): SGHVS, FQNEAQ. In DNA form, the CDR3 reads TGTGCCAGCAGCTCAACACTAGCGGGGGGATCAAATGAGCAGTTCTTC. Translation: CASSSTLAGGSNEQFF.

This rearrangement joins TRBV28 to TRBJ1-1; 9 bases line up with TRBD1. CDR1 and CDR2 from the germline V gene are MDHEN and SYDVKM. V gave up 7 bases and J gave up 10 bases; unmatched junction bases: 10. The CDR3 covers 13 residues. As DNA, the CDR3 is TGTGCCAGCATTCTTACAGGGGGCCGCGGAGCTTTCTTT. Residues: CASILTGGRGAFF.

The chain uses TRBV6-6 and TRBJ2-3; D is possibly TRBD2 (5 bases). The CDR3 runs 12 residues. Germline V lookup: CDR1 MNHNY, CDR2 SVGAGI (reference sequence). Trimming removed 8 bases from V and 7 bases from J, with 13 bases in between. CDR3 sequence (DNA): TGTGCCAGCGGAGGTTGGTTCCATACGCAGTATTTT. As protein: CASGGWFHTQYF.

The rearrangement links TRBV6-1 to TRBJ2-2, with a weak D call TRBD1 (5 bases). The CDR3 runs 16 residues. Germline CDR1 and CDR2: MNHNS and SASEGT. V was trimmed by 4 bases and J by 2 bases, leaving 14 bases between them. The CDR3 DNA reads TGTGCCAGCAGTGTGGAAGGGGCTGACAACACCGGGGAGCTGTTTTTT. This sequence encodes CASSVEGADNTGELFF.

The V and J genes are TRBV7-9 and TRBJ1-5; D is possibly TRBD1 (6 bases). The V and J ends lost 6 bases and 2 bases respectively, with 14 bases between them. This CDR3 region has 15 residues. The germline gives CDR1 SEHNR, CDR2 FQNEAQ (reference sequence). The CDR3 DNA is TGTGCCAGCAGTCCCCGGGGGCATGGCAATCAGCCCCAGCATTTT. Translating gives CASSPRGHGNQPQHF.

This clone was seen a handful of times. The chain carries TRBV25-1 and TRBJ2-1; 8 bases fit TRBD2. V shed 4 bases, J shed 9 bases, and the junction held 8 bases outside the gene matches. The CDR3 sequence is 14 residues long. Germline assignment: CDR1 MGHDK and CDR2 SYGVNS. This CDR3 reads CASSARGGFGEQFF. The DNA of the CDR3 is TGTGCCAGCAGTGCCCGGGGGGGCTTCGGTGAGCAGTTCTTC.

This chain links TRBV7-6 with TRBJ1-6; no clear D. This CDR3 has 15 amino acids. V was cut by 5 bases and J by 7 bases, with 15 bases left in between. CDR1 is SGHVS and CDR2 is FNYEAQ in the germline V gene. CDR3 bases: TGTGCCAGCAGCGAGGCGGCCCTAAAGAATTCACCCCTCCACTTT. It is translated as CASSEAALKNSPLHF.

This clone came up once. The chain employs TRBV7-2 and TRBJ1-2; 8 positions match TRBD1. The V and J ends lost 3 bases and 3 bases, in that order; junction bases with no gene match: 9. This CDR3 has 16 amino acids. Germline V gene sequence: CDR1 SGHTA, CDR2 FQGNSA. The CDR3, as DNA: TGTGCCAGCAGCTTCTCCAGGACAGGGAGGGACTATGGCTACACCTTC. Its translation: CASSFSRTGRDYGYTF.

The rearrangement uses TRBV5-6 and TRBJ1-6; possible D gene TRBD1, 6 bases. Germline V gives CDR1 SGHDT, CDR2 YYEEEE. The CDR3 is 15 amino acids. The V and J ends lost 5 bases and 4 bases respectively, with 13 bases between them. CDR3: CASRRGAGYNSPLHF. For the CDR3, the DNA is TGTGCCAGCAGGAGGGGGGCAGGATATAATTCACCCCTCCACTTT.